The rows below give T cell receptor beta chains drawn from one sample of a study of cytomegalovirus exposure and HLA in healthy donors. The repertoire was sequenced with immunoSEQ multiplex PCR; TCRdb's copy has only in-frame clones and lacks some. The profile shows over 100,000 clones, roughly three fifths of them singletons. The specimen was PBMCs. Receptors originate from a man aged 35 to 55 in good health and CMV-seropositive. Each CDR3 is given with its conserved first and last residue. A D gene is named only where the DNA matches it firmly. Not all rows give a size; the values are once, few, many and, for expanded clones, a class.

d_call clone_size j_call v_call cdr3_aa cdr3_nt
TRBD1 - TRBJ1-5 TRBV10-1 CASSEAPETGSSNQPQHF TGCGCCAGCAGTGAGGCTCCCGAGACAGGGTCTTCAAATCAGCCCCAGCATTTT
- - TRBJ2-3 TRBV5-1 CASSPVRGSLRQYF TGCGCCAGCAGCCCGGTCAGGGGAAGTCTAAGGCAGTATTTT
- - TRBJ1-4 TRBV7-2 CASSLVPGYNEKLFF TGTGCCAGCAGCTTAGTCCCGGGTTATAATGAAAAACTGTTTTTT
TRBD1 - TRBJ1-4 TRBV28 CASRDRGGGEKLFF TGTGCCAGCAGGGACAGGGGCGGGGGGGAAAAACTGTTTTTT
- - TRBJ2-4 TRBV7-9 CASSLSVAKNIQYF TGTGCCAGCAGCTTATCAGTAGCCAAAAACATTCAGTACTTC
TRBD1 - TRBJ2-5 TRBV29-1 CSVVTGGGETQYF TGCAGCGTTGTCACAGGGGGCGGGGAGACCCAGTACTTC
- - TRBJ2-1 TRBV2 CASSEGPSVYNEQFF TGTGCCAGCAGTGAAGGGCCTAGCGTCTACAATGAGCAGTTCTTC
TRBD1 - TRBJ2-7 TRBV11-2 CASSLVGAGGFEQYF TGTGCCAGCAGCTTAGTTGGGGCAGGGGGTTTCGAGCAGTACTTC
TRBD1 - TRBJ1-1 TRBV18 CASSPTLGQGTEAFF TGTGCCAGCTCACCCACTCTGGGACAGGGCACTGAAGCTTTCTTT
- - TRBJ2-7 TRBV9 CASSLGGTGTYEQYF TGTGCCAGCAGTCTGGGAGGGACAGGAACCTACGAGCAGTACTTC
- - TRBJ2-7 TRBV13 CASSQGSSYEQYF TGTGCCAGCAGCCAGGGTAGCTCCTACGAGCAGTACTTC
TRBD1 - TRBJ2-7 TRBV5-8 CASSQFDRGHYEQYF TGTGCCAGCAGCCAATTTGACAGGGGGCACTACGAGCAGTACTTC
- - TRBJ1-1 TRBV10-1 CASSGVARSFLPMNTEAFF TGCGCCAGCAGTGGAGTGGCCCGGAGCTTTTTACCAATGAACACTGAAGCTTTCTTT
TRBD1 - TRBJ1-6 TRBV7-8 CASSPDRDSPLHF TGTGCCAGCAGCCCGGACAGGGATTCACCCCTCCACTTT
TRBD2 few TRBJ2-3 TRBV7-3 CASSLIGTSGTDTQYF TGTGCCAGCAGCTTAATTGGGACTAGCGGAACAGATACGCAGTATTTT
TRBD2 - TRBJ2-2 TRBV9 CASSVGLAGVGTGELFF TGTGCCAGCAGCGTAGGACTAGCGGGAGTCGGCACCGGGGAGCTGTTTTTT
TRBD1 - TRBJ2-7 TRBV6-4 CASSGDRGGEQYF TGTGCCAGCAGTGGCGACAGGGGTGGCGAGCAGTACTTC
- - TRBJ2-5 TRBV18 CASSPPDGRTETQYF TGTGCCAGCTCACCACCGGATGGGAGAACGGAGACCCAGTACTTC
- few TRBJ1-1 TRBV27 CASSRDSMNTEAFF TGTGCCAGCAGCCGCGACTCAATGAACACTGAAGCTTTCTTT
TRBD1 - TRBJ2-7 TRBV5-6 CASSLFRDRLYEQYF TGTGCCAGCAGCCTATTCCGGGACAGGCTATACGAGCAGTACTTC
- many TRBJ2-6 TRBV28 CASSLVTSRSGANVLTF TGTGCCAGCAGTTTAGTTACATCTAGGTCTGGGGCCAACGTCCTGACTTTC
- - TRBJ2-5 TRBV6-1 CASSAQGPQETQYF TGTGCCAGCAGTGCACAGGGACCTCAAGAGACCCAGTACTTC
TRBD2 - TRBJ2-5 TRBV7-9 CASSPREAFKGETQYF TGTGCCAGCAGCCCGCGGGAGGCCTTCAAGGGAGAGACCCAGTACTTC
- few TRBJ1-1 TRBV7-9 CASSPGRGGYNLEAFF TGTGCCAGCAGCCCGGGTAGGGGGGGCTACAACCTTGAAGCTTTCTTT
- few TRBJ1-2 TRBV19 CASSPQPHRTAIYGYTF TGTGCCAGTAGTCCCCAACCTCACCGGACAGCGATCTATGGCTACACCTTC
- - TRBJ2-4 TRBV5-1 CASRAELAKNIQYF TGCGCCAGCAGGGCGGAGTTAGCCAAAAACATTCAGTACTTC
- - TRBJ1-3 TRBV4-2 CASSQEKEGGGNTIYF TGTGCCAGCAGCCAAGAGAAAGAAGGCGGTGGAAACACCATATATTTT
- few TRBJ2-2 TRBV25-1 CASSETGSSTGELFF TGTGCCAGCAGTGAAACAGGGTCGAGCACCGGGGAGCTGTTTTTT
- few TRBJ1-4 TRBV2 CASINPGNEKLFF TGTGCCAGCATTAATCCCGGTAATGAAAAACTGTTTTTT
TRBD1 - TRBJ1-4 TRBV7-9 CASSITYRGGGEKLFF TGTGCCAGCAGCATAACTTACAGGGGCGGCGGTGAAAAACTGTTTTTT
- - TRBJ2-2 TRBV4-3 CASSQQSGTNTGELFF TGCGCCAGCAGCCAACAAAGCGGGACAAACACCGGGGAGCTGTTTTTT
TRBD1 - TRBJ2-5 TRBV19 CASSILGDRGRRETQYF TGTGCCAGTAGTATCCTGGGGGACAGGGGGCGCCGGGAGACCCAGTACTTC
TRBD2 few TRBJ2-1 TRBV2 CASRPGLAGVRRRNEQFF TGTGCCAGCAGGCCCGGACTAGCGGGAGTTAGAAGGAGGAATGAGCAGTTCTTC
TRBD1 - TRBJ2-7 TRBV5-6 CASSLKQGAVTYEQYF TGTGCCAGCAGCTTAAAACAGGGGGCCGTTACCTACGAGCAGTACTTC
TRBD1 few TRBJ1-2 TRBV5-4 CASSSTGVGGYTF TGTGCCAGCAGCTCGACAGGGGTCGGGGGCTACACCTTC
TRBD1 few TRBJ1-1 TRBV18 CASSPASQGDTEAFF TGTGCCAGCTCACCGGCTTCCCAGGGGGACACTGAAGCTTTCTTT
- few TRBJ1-1 TRBV2 CASSSKLNTEAFF TGTGCCAGCAGTAGCAAGTTGAACACTGAAGCTTTCTTT
TRBD1 - TRBJ2-5 TRBV19 CASSIEGTGLETQYF TGTGCCAGTAGTATAGAGGGGACAGGGTTAGAGACCCAGTACTTC
TRBD1 few TRBJ1-4 TRBV4-2 CASSQWTGATNEKLFF TGTGCCAGCAGCCAATGGACAGGGGCAACTAATGAAAAACTGTTTTTT
- - TRBJ2-7 TRBV21-1 CASSRGTGKTSYEQYF TGTGCCAGCAGCAGGGGGACAGGGAAAACTTCCTACGAGCAGTACTTC
- - TRBJ2-7 TRBV9 CASSPLGGAPTIYEQYF TGTGCCAGCAGCCCCCTAGGGGGAGCCCCTACGATCTACGAGCAGTACTTC
TRBD1 - TRBJ1-2 TRBV28 CASSSTGINYGYTF TGTGCCAGCAGCTCGACAGGGATTAACTATGGCTACACCTTC
- - TRBJ2-7 TRBV6-5 CASRIGGGSSYEQYF TGTGCCAGCAGAATAGGCGGAGGGAGCTCCTACGAGCAGTACTTC
- - TRBJ2-7 TRBV30 CAWSADKVPSYEQYF TGTGCCTGGAGTGCTGACAAGGTCCCCTCCTACGAGCAGTACTTC
TRBD2 - TRBJ2-1 TRBV27 CASSFLLAGVYEQFF TGTGCCAGCAGTTTTCTCCTAGCGGGAGTTTATGAGCAGTTCTTC